This T cell receptor beta chain was sequenced for a study of shared clonotypes between healthy human individuals. Study conclusions and caveats: A handful of donors showed sharing of approximately 5% of naive CD4 clonotypes. When compared with the clonotypes that were shared by all four sorted-subset donors, the non-shared clonotypes turned out to have lower generation probabilities.

V gave up 5 bases and J gave up 0 bases; unmatched junction bases: 5. CDR1 is SGHVS, CDR2 FQNEAQ, per germline. The CDR3 extends over 16 amino acids. Assay used: immunoSEQ multiplex PCR; TCRdb lists only in-frame clones, some missing. The sample yields more than 600,000 clones, 90% to 95% seen once. Concerning this clone: The antigen remains unidentified.

As defined, naive CD8 cells were CD45RO-negative and positively selected for CCR7, with terminally differentiated effector memory CD45RA+ cells excluded. Only Caucasian adults living in Nashville, Tennessee served as donors. The source of this sequence is a man aged 25 to 45 in good health. The chain recombines TRBV7-8 with TRBJ2-1; 9 bases are shared with TRBD2. What was sequenced was naive CD8+ T cells sorted from blood. The CDR3 region has the DNA TGTGCCAGCAGCCAGAGTAGCGGGAGCTCCTACAATGAGCAGTTCTTC. It is translated as CASSQSSGSSYNEQFF.